Listed below are T cell receptor beta chains from one sample, sequenced in a study of PD-1 blockade in classical Hodgkin lymphoma. Assay used: immunoSEQ multiplex PCR; TCRdb lists only in-frame clones, some missing. The sample lists some 86,000 clones; 90% were seen once. Sample: peripheral blood mononuclear cells (PBMCs), taken before the fourth cycle of nivolumab. All receptors derive from a human donor with classical Hodgkin lymphoma. CDR3s include the opening cysteine and the closing phenylalanine or tryptophan.

V,J,CDR3
TRBV7-3,TRBJ2-3,CASSSRDRSTDTQYF
TRBV5-5,TRBJ1-1,CASSARAHEAFF
TRBV7-6,TRBJ1-2,CASSFVTGGLYGYTF
TRBV25-1,TRBJ2-5,CASSEYHRLQETQYF
TRBV5-6,TRBJ2-5,CASSYSGPRETQYF
TRBV27,TRBJ2-6,CASKPGQVHSGANVLTF
TRBV7-2,TRBJ1-5,CASSLEGQVDQPQHF
TRBV5-8,TRBJ1-5,CASSQVAATPEHF
TRBV30,TRBJ1-5,CAWVETGVGQPQHF
TRBV4-3,TRBJ1-6,CASSQEHRDTSPLHF
TRBV7-2,TRBJ1-1,CASSLAWVGSRAGAMNTEAFF
TRBV10-3,TRBJ1-1,CAISESIGQYTEAFF
TRBV30,TRBJ1-2,CAWSLGQETGYTF
TRBV9,TRBJ1-6,CASSDAGEGYNSPLHF
TRBV6-1,TRBJ1-5,CASRERRGDSNQPQHF
TRBV13,TRBJ1-2,CASSRANGYTF
TRBV7-2,NA,CASSSPGTASYEQYF
TRBV11-2,TRBJ2-3,CASSTLGASTDTQYF
TRBV4-1,TRBJ2-5,CASSQLVPGTQETQYF
TRBV30,TRBJ1-6,CAWSVRLFGSPLHF
TRBV5-5,TRBJ2-7,CASRILYTGLHSYEQYF
TRBV19,TRBJ1-5,CASTARQVPSNQPQHF
TRBV12-5,TRBJ2-5,CASAPWGETQYF
TRBV5-1,TRBJ1-3,CASSLDSGNTIYF
TRBV5-6,TRBJ2-7,CASNSRDEQYF
TRBV29-1,TRBJ1-1,CSVDRPQAGALNTEAFF
TRBV5-4,TRBJ2-7,CASSWSGTGADEQYF
TRBV6-1,TRBJ1-5,CASSPTGHNQPQHF
TRBV27,TRBJ2-7,CASRYGGGNEQYF
TRBV27,TRBJ2-7,CASSLGDDRNEQYF
TRBV10-3,TRBJ2-6,CAIRGLAGSSGANVLTF
TRBV28,TRBJ2-7,CASSYRGPKAYEQYF
TRBV9,TRBJ1-2,CASSVTGGVGYTF
TRBV9,TRBJ2-7,CASSPRGIGAYEQYF
TRBV11-2,TRBJ2-3,CASSPGLFRSNTQYF
TRBV4-1,TRBJ2-2,CASSQDLFGLANTGELFF
TRBV2,TRBJ1-3,CASEGQDAGNTIYF
TRBV5-1,TRBJ2-1,CASSLGPSTSGDYNEQFF
TRBV11-2,TRBJ2-5,CASSRLRLQGETQYF
TRBV27,TRBJ1-5,CVSSRQGFGNQPQHF
TRBV7-8,TRBJ2-3,CASSLSGGASGADTQYF
TRBV6-6,TRBJ2-5,CASRRDGRIQETQYF
TRBV6-4,TRBJ2-3,CASSDSSVTSGADTQYF
TRBV10-3,TRBJ1-1,CAIGTGPITDLNTEAFF
TRBV7-2,TRBJ2-1,CASSLIPETYNEQFF
TRBV7-9,TRBJ2-7,CASSLVTWTWEQYF
TRBV7-8,TRBJ1-5,CASSLAPPGNQPQHF
TRBV6-1,TRBJ1-3,CASSVNRGPNSGNTIYF
TRBV7-2,TRBJ2-5,CASRKQGERETQYF
TRBV6-4,TRBJ1-6,CASRQGAGYNSPLHF